One and the same sample provided the 24 T cell receptor beta chains below, sequenced in a study of post-analysis software for immune sequencing data. Broader study findings: TRBV5-6, TRBV5-1 and TRBV20-1 belonged to a set of five TRBV segments that were more frequent in patients than controls.

Libraries were made from TCR beta cDNA, and they carried unique molecular identifiers. TCRdb recomputed calls from the PCR reads with MiXCR, one row per CDR3 protein. The table includes 550,000 to 700,000 distinct CDR3 sequences, 44% detected once. Their recognized antigens are unknown. Sequenced sample: blood. The receptors derive from a girl under 18 with multiple sclerosis.

This chain links TRBV10-3 with TRBJ2-5, with D possibly matching TRBD1 (6 bases). The end of the DNA fits TRBJ2-7 better, so the J call may be wrong. Germline values: CDR1 ENHRY, CDR2 SYGVKD. This CDR3 spans 14 amino acids. The CDR3 loop reads CAIRAGQSNYEQYF. In DNA form, the CDR3 reads TGTGCCATCAGAGCCGGACAGTCAAACTACGAGCAGTACTTC.

CDR3 in DNA: TGTGCCAGCAGTTTCGGGGTAAACTATGGCTACACCTTC. Translating gives CASSFGVNYGYTF. This chain joins TRBV12-3 or TRBV12-4 and TRBJ1-2; D unclear. V lost 3 bases, J lost 2 bases, and 7 bases lay in between. The CDR3 covers 13 residues.

The V gene is TRBV12-3 or TRBV12-4, the J gene TRBJ2-1; 8 bases are a match to TRBD1. CDR3 length: 15 residues. Unmatched junction bases numbered 10, after V lost 6 bases and J lost 6 bases. This chain's CDR3 is CASRLAGGLVNEQFF. The CDR3 DNA is TGTGCCAGCAGACTAGCAGGGGGCTTGGTCAATGAGCAGTTCTTC.

The chain links TRBV20-1 to TRBJ1-1; D remains ambiguous. Germline-derived CDR1 and CDR2 are DFQATT and SNEGSKA (reference sequence). V lost 6 bases and J 4 bases, leaving 15 bases between the germline ends. CDR3 length equals 13 residues. The CDR3, as DNA: TGCAGTGCGCTTCCGGGGTCGAGCACTGAAGCTTTCTTT. Its protein is CSALPGSSTEAFF.

J is TRBJ2-7 and V is TRBV10-3; D possibly corresponds to TRBD1 (6 bases). The V end lost 5 bases, the J end lost 6 bases, and 11 bases lay between the germline ends. Germline V gene lookup returns CDR1 ENHRY and CDR2 SYGVKD. The CDR3 spans 12 residues. Here the CDR3 reads CAISPQGSEQYF. The CDR3 bases are TGTGCCATCAGTCCCCAGGGGAGCGAGCAGTACTTC.

This clonotype was counted a few times. The V call is TRBV7-9, the J call TRBJ2-7; possibly TRBD1 for D (5 bases). Trimming took 4 bases from V and 2 from J, leaving 12 bases between them. This CDR3 contains 14 residues. CDR1 and CDR2 from the germline V gene are SEHNR and FQNEAQ (reference sequence). The CDR3 coding sequence is TGTGCCAGCAGCTCGACAGTTTTAACCTACGAGCAGTACTTC. This gives the protein CASSSTVLTYEQYF.

The chain recombines TRBV3-1 with TRBJ1-2, with 7 bases lining up with TRBD1. CDR1 is LGHDT, CDR2 YNNKEL, per germline (reference sequence). This CDR3 comprises 12 residues. V dropped 7 bases and J dropped 3; count of bases not matched to a gene: 2. The CDR3 nucleotides read TGTGCCAGCACCGGACAGGACTATGGCTACACCTTC. It yields the protein CASTGQDYGYTF.

This clonotype came up once. The gene calls are TRBV7-6 and TRBJ1-1; TRBD1 might be the D (5 bases). This CDR3 is built from 15 residues. V gave up 5 bases and J gave up 7 bases, with 20 bases separating them. Germline assignment: CDR1 SGHVS and CDR2 FNYEAQ. In DNA form, the CDR3 reads TGTGCCAGCAGCGAAAGCGCCGGGACGCAAAGTGAAGCTTTCTTT. It specifies CASSESAGTQSEAFF.

The chain recombines TRBV20-1 with TRBJ1-2; 9 nucleotides agree with TRBD1. This CDR3 region has 16 residues. CDR1 is DFQATT and CDR2 is SNEGSKA in the germline V gene (reference sequence). Unmatched junction bases numbered 17, after V lost 6 bases and J lost 6 bases. Here the CDR3 DNA reads TGCAGTGCAGAACCCCGGGACAGGGAGTTCGGCCATGGCTACACCTTC. Amino acid sequence: CSAEPRDREFGHGYTF.

The genes are TRBV11-2 and TRBJ2-1; D unclear. The V gene lost 5 bases and the J gene lost 9 bases, with 11 bases spanning the gap. The CDR3 is 12 amino acids. Per the germline V gene, CDR1 is SGHAT and CDR2 is FQNNGV. This CDR3 reads CASSPILSEQFF. The DNA for the CDR3 is TGTGCCAGCAGCCCTATCCTCAGTGAGCAGTTCTTC.

The chain has TRBV7-2 and TRBJ2-1, with 12 positions matching TRBD2. Looked up from germline, CDR1 is SGHTA and CDR2 is FQGNSA. CDR3 size: 15 residues. The ends lost 7 bases at V and 4 bases at J; junction bases unmatched: 5. The CDR3 DNA is TGTGCCAGCACCCGACTAGCGGGGGCATACAATGAGCAGTTCTTC. Protein sequence: CASTRLAGAYNEQFF.

The rearrangement joins TRBV12-3 or TRBV12-4 to TRBJ1-6; D not certain. V was shortened by 4 bases and J by 9 bases, with 10 bases between the two germline ends. This CDR3 comprises 13 residues. CDR3 coding DNA: TGTGCCAGCAGTTCGGCCGTTGGTTCACCCCTCCACTTT. Translating it yields CASSSAVGSPLHF.

V is TRBV3-1 and J is TRBJ2-5, with TRBD2 identical over 7 bases. The CDR3 has 17 residues. The V and J ends lost 0 bases and 1 base, in that order; junction bases with no gene match: 8. Germline-derived CDR1 and CDR2 are LGHDT and YNNKEL (reference sequence). The DNA for the CDR3 is TGTGCCAGCAGCCAAGATGCCAGCGGGGTGGCCCAAGAGACCCAGTACTTC. It specifies CASSQDASGVAQETQYF.

This sequence joins TRBV15 and TRBJ2-7; possible D gene TRBD1, 6 bases. V was shortened by 1 base and J by 0 bases, with 10 bases between the two germline ends. The CDR3 loop spans 15 amino acids. The germline V gene encodes CDR1 LNHNV and CDR2 YYDKDF (reference sequence). The CDR3 bases are TGTGCCACCAGCAGAGCCGGGACAAGCTCCTACGAGCAGTACTTC. Translating it yields CATSRAGTSSYEQYF.

This clonotype was seen only once. This chain's CDR3 is CASSFGLAETQETQYF. The CDR3 bases are TGTGCCAGCAGCTTCGGACTAGCGGAGACCCAAGAGACCCAGTACTTC. J is TRBJ2-5 and V is TRBV5-5, with TRBD2 matching 10 bases. The germline V gene encodes CDR1 SGHKS and CDR2 YYEKEE (reference sequence). V lost 2 bases to trimming and J lost 1 base; unmatched junction nucleotides: 5. The CDR3 sequence is 16 residues long.

The gene calls are TRBV7-9 and TRBJ1-2; D is uncertain. Germline V lookup: CDR1 SEHNR, CDR2 FQNEAQ (reference sequence). The CDR3 runs 13 residues. V lost 1 base to trimming and J lost 4 bases, with 7 bases between them. The CDR3 DNA is TGTGCCAGCAGCTTAGGCGGCCCCTATGGCTACACCTTC. This translates into CASSLGGPYGYTF. Full variable domain (rest looked up from reference TRBV7-9 and TRBJ1-2): DTGVSQNPRHKITKRGQNVTFRCDPISEHNRLYWYRQTLGQGPEFLTYFQNEAQLEKSRLLSDRFSAERPKGSFSTLEIQRTEQGDSAMYLCASSLGGPYGYTFGSGTRLTVV.

The chain joins TRBV4-2 to TRBJ1-1, with no clear D. The CDR3 contains 15 residues. CDR1 and CDR2 (germline): LGHNA, YNFKEQ. V lost 0 bases to trimming and J lost 3 bases, with 11 bases between them. CDR3: CASSQDRVRDTEAFF. DNA for the CDR3: TGTGCCAGCAGCCAAGATCGCGTTCGGGACACTGAAGCTTTCTTT.

CDR3 sequence reads: CASSLEGFLSNQPQHF. CDR3 nucleotides: TGTGCCAGCAGCTTGGAAGGGTTCCTTAGCAATCAGCCCCAGCATTTT. The chain is built from TRBV5-5 and TRBJ1-5; no definite D call. The CDR3 spans 16 residues. With 0 bases removed from V and 0 bases from J, the gap between germline ends came to 10 bases. Germline CDR1 SGHKS, CDR2 YYEKEE (reference sequence).

This chain joins TRBV27 and TRBJ2-1; no clear D. Trimming left V 3 bases short and J 7 bases short, with 4 bases between. Looked up from germline, CDR1 is MNHEY and CDR2 is SMNVEV (reference sequence). The CDR3 runs to 11 residues. For the CDR3, the DNA is TGTGCCAGCAGTTTTTTTAATGAGCAGTTCTTC. Translated, it gives CASSFFNEQFF.

The J gene is TRBJ2-1, the V gene TRBV7-2, with TRBD2 as a possible D gene (6 bases). CDR1 is SGHTA, CDR2 FQGNSA, per germline. Between the trimmed V and J ends, which lost 4 bases and 2 bases, there was a span of 18 bases. The CDR3 is 17 residues long. Here the CDR3 reads CASSSGRGGIAYNEQFF. The CDR3 DNA sequence: TGTGCCAGCAGCTCCGGCCGGGGCGGGATCGCCTACAATGAGCAGTTCTTC.

This clonotype turned up a few times. The gene calls are TRBV29-1 and TRBJ2-6; D is uncertain. Germline lookup yields CDR1 SQVTM and CDR2 ANQGSEA. Between the trimmed V and J ends, which lost 6 bases and 0 bases, there was a span of 9 bases. The CDR3 covers 14 residues. The CDR3 sequence is CSVAMGSGANVLTF. The CDR3 DNA reads as TGCAGCGTGGCAATGGGCTCTGGGGCCAACGTCCTGACTTTC.

This clonotype occurred once. The chain uses TRBV2 and TRBJ2-7; D gene ambiguous. The CDR3 covers 13 residues. Germline V gene sequence: CDR1 SNHLY, CDR2 FYNNEI. Trimming shortened V by 3 bases and J by 7 bases, and 13 bases separated the two germline ends. CDR3 nucleotide sequence: TGTGCCAGCAGTGATGGAAGTGTTGGGGAGCAGTACTTC. As protein: CASSDGSVGEQYF.

This clonotype was counted between two and nine times. The CDR3 coding sequence is TGCGCCAGCAGTAGGGGCGCCTGGTCACCAGGGCGGAACATTCAGTACTTC. Its translation is CASSRGAWSPGRNIQYF. The chain recombines TRBV5-1 with TRBJ2-4, with D perhaps matching TRBD1 (5 bases). This CDR3 is built from 17 residues. CDR1 SGHRS and CDR2 YFSETQ come from the germline V gene. V gave up 5 bases and J gave up 7 bases, with 25 bases separating them.

This clonotype has a single count. CDR3 loop: CASTAGTSPYNEQFF. The CDR3 DNA sequence: TGTGCCAGCACTGCCGGGACTAGCCCCTACAATGAGCAGTTCTTC. The rearrangement links TRBV12-3 or TRBV12-4 to TRBJ2-1; 9 bases match TRBD2. Germline trimming cut 7 bases from V and 2 bases from J; bases unmatched to any gene: 6. The CDR3 contains 15 residues.